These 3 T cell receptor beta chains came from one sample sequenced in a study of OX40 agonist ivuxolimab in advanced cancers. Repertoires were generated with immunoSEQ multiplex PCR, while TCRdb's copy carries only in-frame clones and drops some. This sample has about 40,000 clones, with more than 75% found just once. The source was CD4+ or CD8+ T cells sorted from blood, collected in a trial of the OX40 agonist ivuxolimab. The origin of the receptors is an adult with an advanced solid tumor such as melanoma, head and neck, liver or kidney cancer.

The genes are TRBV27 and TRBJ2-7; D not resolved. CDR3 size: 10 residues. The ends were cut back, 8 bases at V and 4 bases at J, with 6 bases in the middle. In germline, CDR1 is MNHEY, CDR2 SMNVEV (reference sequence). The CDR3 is CASGDYEQYF. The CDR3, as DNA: TGTGCCAGCGGTGATTACGAGCAGTACTTC.

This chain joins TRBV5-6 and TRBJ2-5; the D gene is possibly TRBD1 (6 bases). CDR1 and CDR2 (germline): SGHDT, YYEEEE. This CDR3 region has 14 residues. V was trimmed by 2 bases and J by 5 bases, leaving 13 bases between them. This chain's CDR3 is CASSLIQGTETQYF. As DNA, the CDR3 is TGTGCCAGCAGCTTAATACAGGGAACGGAGACCCAGTACTTC.

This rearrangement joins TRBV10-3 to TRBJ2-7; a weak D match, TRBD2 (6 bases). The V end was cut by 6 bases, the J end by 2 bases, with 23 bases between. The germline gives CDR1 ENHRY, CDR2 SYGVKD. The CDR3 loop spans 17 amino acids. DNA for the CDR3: TGTGCCATCAGCCCCTTAGAGGCCAGGGAGGTCGCCTACGAGCAGTACTTC. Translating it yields CAISPLEAREVAYEQYF.